This TCR beta chain was retrieved from a study of T-cell memory formation after mild COVID-19 listed by TCRdb under 2021. For the wider study: TCR sequence clusters from the two donors were found to be largely donor specific. T-cell clones expanding and contracting after mild COVID-19 in a couple of donors were tracked by longitudinal TCRalpha and TCRbeta repertoire sequencing. The cohort comprised two young, previously healthy adult volunteers, one female and one male.

CDR3 length: 18 amino acids, cysteine to phenylalanine. Of all the DNA, just the CDR3 is kept, 54 bases in frame from base 1. Between the V and J ends, shortened by 0 bases and 4 bases respectively, the junction contains 20 bases. Sequenced using an Illumina NovaSeq 6000. Using 5'RACE with constant-segment primers, TCRalpha and TCRbeta cDNA libraries were constructed, with sample barcodes and unique molecular identifiers added in the process. Trizol reagent was used to extract RNA from every sample. The libraries were amplified in two PCR steps, and the second step added a second sample barcode and Illumina TruSeq adapters. The libraries were sequenced on an Illumina NovaSeq using 2 x 150 bp paired-end reads. Per the authors' processing: Demultiplexing of reads and collapsing into UMI-guided consensus sequences were performed with migec v1.2.7. With mixcr v2.1.11, UMI consensuses were aligned to TRA and TRB V and J templates and assembled into clonotypes. A clonotype was counted as expanded or contracted only if both edgeR and NoisET called the change significant, with noise models trained on biological replicates. For edgeR calls, a false discovery rate-adjusted p below 0.01 and a log2 fold-change threshold of 1 were applied. As an exploratory analysis of dynamics, max-normalized trajectories of the 1000 most abundant clonotypes were examined with PCA combined with hierarchical clustering. Separately sequenced CD4+ and CD8+ repertoires were used to assign a CD4 or CD8 phenotype to each responding clone. TCRdb redid the processing of the public reads, applying fastp at Q25 and MiXCR, and retained in-frame beta chains. Duplicate CDR3 protein sequences are folded into a single record with the most common DNA and genes. TCRdb's processing, not the authors' own work, is the source of the V and J calls. Across this sample there are 350,000 to 450,000 distinct CDR3 sequences, with approximately 25% seen only once. The ten largest clones represent roughly 9.7% of the sample.

Results and caveats for the whole study, not just this receptor: From day 15 to 85, contracting clones showed balanced CD4/CD8 phenotypes, whereas a second wave of clones that expanded from day 15 to 37 leaned towards CD4+. The study included only a couple of mild cases, and larger cohorts that include severe cases with pre-infection samples were judged to be necessary. SARS-CoV-2 specificity was not confirmed for the second-wave clones peaking on day 37. Contracting CD4+ clones appeared mostly in the CM and EM memory subsets, whereas CD8+ clones were enriched in EMRA. Some responding clones were found in pre-infection memory, which suggests that pre-existing cross-reactive memory T cells took part in the SARS-CoV-2 response.

PBMCs were isolated by Ficoll-Paque density gradient centrifugation. The sample holds a few counts of this clonotype. Its antigen is currently not known. No much larger clone is present one base from it, and per-base qualities are unavailable. The sample consisted of PBMCs or a T cell subset sorted from them (not recorded which). The receptor chain draws on TRBV12-3 or TRBV12-4 and TRBJ2-3; there is no confident call for the D gene. The TCR was taken from an adult woman who had mild COVID-19 (a few samples of this study predate the infection). The sample titles of this study are shuffled in the database, so cell type and time point are left out; the donor was told from shared clones. The base sequence is TGTGCCAGCAGTTTAGCGTTCGCGAGAACCGCCCTCTCAGATACGCAGTATTTT. The translation is CASSLAFARTALSDTQYF.